This entry is about one T cell receptor beta chain. CDR1 SGHRS and CDR2 YFSETQ come from the germline V gene. V was trimmed by 0 bases and J by 1 base, leaving 14 bases between them. CDR3 size: 16 residues. These data belong to a study of blood T cell repertoires in COVID-19. Whole-study context: Samples taken during acute and convalescent COVID-19 were collected in the United States, Italy and Spain. In each case, the material was cDNA or gDNA derived from T cells, B-cell-depleted T cells, or PBMCs.

As handled by the study authors: Reference gene primer amplification gave estimated nucleated cell counts. Some clones are missing from TCRdb's copy, which holds only in-frame ones; the method was immunoSEQ multiplex PCR. For V, J and clone size, that table is used; D and trimming come from the DNA. The sample records more than 85,000 clones, approximately 90% being singletons. The origin of this receptor is a human donor in a cohort sampled during active COVID-19. The chain has TRBV5-1 and TRBJ2-7, with D unresolved. The sequenced sample was peripheral blood. CDR3 sequence (DNA): TGCGCCAGCAGCTTGGGGGTGGGCTCAGGTTCCTACGAGCAGTACTTC. Its protein is CASSLGVGSGSYEQYF.